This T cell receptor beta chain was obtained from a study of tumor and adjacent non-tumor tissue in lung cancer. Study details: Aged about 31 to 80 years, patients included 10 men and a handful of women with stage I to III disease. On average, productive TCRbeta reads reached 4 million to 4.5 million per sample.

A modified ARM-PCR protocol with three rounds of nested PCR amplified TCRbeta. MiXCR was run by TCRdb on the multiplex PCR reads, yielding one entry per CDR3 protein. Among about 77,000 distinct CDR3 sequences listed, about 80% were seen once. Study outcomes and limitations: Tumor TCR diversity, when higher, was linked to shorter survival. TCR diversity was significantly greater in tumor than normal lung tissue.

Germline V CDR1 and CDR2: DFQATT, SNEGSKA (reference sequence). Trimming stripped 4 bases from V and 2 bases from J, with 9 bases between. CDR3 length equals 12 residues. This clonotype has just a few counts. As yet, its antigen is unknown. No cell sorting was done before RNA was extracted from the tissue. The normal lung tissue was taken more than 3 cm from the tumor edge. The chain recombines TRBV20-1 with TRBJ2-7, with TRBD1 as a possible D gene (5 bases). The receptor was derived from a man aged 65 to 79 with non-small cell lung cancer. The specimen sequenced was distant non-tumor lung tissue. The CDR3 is CSAIDSTYEQYF. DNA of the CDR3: TGCAGTGCTATCGACAGTACCTACGAGCAGTACTTC.